The 25 T cell receptor beta chains below come from one sample, sequenced in a study of OX40 agonist ivuxolimab in advanced cancers. Sequenced by immunoSEQ multiplex PCR; TCRdb stores in-frame clones only, minus some. The table includes 80,000 to 100,000 clones, 90% to 95% detected once. This specimen consisted of CD4+ or CD8+ T cells sorted from blood, obtained in a trial of the OX40 agonist ivuxolimab. The origin of the receptors is an adult with an advanced solid tumor such as melanoma, head and neck, liver or kidney cancer.

Details on this clone: The same CDR3 arises from other DNA sequences in this sample as well. The V gene is TRBV6-6, the J gene TRBJ2-5, with no clear D. CDR3 length equals 11 residues. Trimming stripped 3 bases from V and 5 bases from J, with 4 bases between. CDR1 MNHNY and CDR2 SVGAGI come from the germline V gene (reference sequence). This CDR3 reads CASSYLETQYF. The CDR3 nucleotides read TGTGCCAGCAGTTATTTGGAGACCCAGTACTTC.

V gene TRBV6-1 combines with J gene TRBJ1-2; no reliable D call. Germline V gives CDR1 MNHNS, CDR2 SASEGT. The CDR3 totals 12 residues. V was shortened by 2 bases and J by 6 bases, with 7 bases between the two germline ends. This CDR3 is CASSEIRDGYTF. As DNA, the CDR3 is TGTGCCAGCAGTGAAATAAGGGATGGCTACACCTTC.

The chain couples TRBV30 to TRBJ2-3, with D possibly called TRBD1 or TRBD2 (5 bases each). Trimming pared 3 bases from V and 5 bases from J, leaving 30 bases between. This CDR3 comprises 19 residues. From germline, CDR1 is GTSNPN and CDR2 SVGIG (reference sequence). DNA of the CDR3: TGTGCCTGGAGAATCCCAGCGGTGCTCACAGGCCTAAAAGAAGATACGCAGTATTTT. It encodes CAWRIPAVLTGLKEDTQYF.

The V gene is TRBV2, the J gene TRBJ2-7, with 7 bases that match TRBD1. This CDR3 contains 14 residues. Germline loops: CDR1 SNHLY, CDR2 FYNNEI. J gave up 6 bases and V 4 bases, and 9 bases lay outside the gene matches. The CDR3 nucleotides read TGTGCCAGCAGTGGCTTGGACAGGTCCGGCGAGCAGTACGTC. Protein: CASSGLDRSGEQYV.

This clone has only one observation. The chain carries TRBV7-2 and TRBJ2-5, with D perhaps being TRBD1 or TRBD2 (5 bases each). This CDR3 region has 16 residues. V was cut by 0 bases and J by 4 bases, with 15 bases left in between. CDR1 and CDR2 from the germline V gene are SGHTA and FQGNSA. The CDR3: CASSLAIGAGRETQYF. In DNA form, the CDR3 reads TGTGCCAGCAGCTTAGCTATCGGGGCGGGCCGAGAGACCCAGTACTTC. Complete variable domain (other parts from reference TRBV7-2 and TRBJ2-5): GAGVSQSPSNKVTEKGKDVELRCDPISGHTALYWYRQSLGQGLEFLIYFQGNSAPDKSGLPSDRFSAERTGGSVSTLTIQRTQQEDSAVYLCASSLAIGAGRETQYFGPGTRLLVL.

The CDR3 nucleotides are TGTGCCAGCAGTTACACAGGGGTAATCACTGAAGCTTTCTTT. Protein: CASSYTGVITEAFF. The chain couples TRBV2 to TRBJ1-1; 7 bases are shared with TRBD1. Germline V gives CDR1 SNHLY, CDR2 FYNNEI. This CDR3 spans 14 amino acids. The J segment lost 4 bases and the V segment lost 5 bases, leaving 7 bases of the junction unmatched. Drawing the rest from reference TRBV2 and TRBJ1-1, the complete variable domain is EPEVTQTPSHQVTQMGQEVILRCVPISNHLYFYWYRQILGQKVEFLVSFYNNEISEKSEIFDDQFSVERPDGSNFTLKIRSTKLEDSAMYFCASSYTGVITEAFFGQGTRLTVV.

V gene TRBV5-1 combines with J gene TRBJ2-5; no clear D. This CDR3 contains 14 residues. CDR1 is SGHRS, CDR2 YFSETQ, per germline. Deletions cut 1 base from V and 3 bases from J, with 10 bases between. The CDR3 region is CASSLIDGKETQYF. The DNA for the CDR3 is TGCGCCAGCAGCTTGATTGACGGAAAAGAGACCCAGTACTTC.

V usage is TRBV5-1 and J usage is TRBJ1-2; D uncertain. V was clipped by 4 bases and J by 5 bases, with 12 bases between them. CDR1 SGHRS and CDR2 YFSETQ come from the germline V gene. The CDR3 spans 13 residues. CDR3 in amino acids: CASSPGRLYGYTF. The CDR3 DNA follows: TGCGCCAGCAGCCCCGGACGGCTTTATGGCTACACCTTC.

V usage is TRBV28 and J usage is TRBJ1-2; D gene unclear. This CDR3 has 13 amino acids. V shed 7 bases and J shed 3 bases, with 12 bases lying between them. In germline, CDR1 is MDHEN, CDR2 SYDVKM. This CDR3 is CASNGGGYYGYTF. The CDR3 coding sequence is TGTGCCAGCAATGGTGGAGGCTACTATGGCTACACCTTC.

V gene TRBV7-3 combines with J gene TRBJ2-7; 9 positions agree with TRBD2. This CDR3 spans 15 amino acids. Germline CDR1 SGHTA, CDR2 FQGTGA. The V segment lost 5 bases and the J segment 4 bases; nucleotides outside the gene matches: 9. CDR3 loop: CASSPRGGPGYEQYF. The CDR3 DNA reads as TGTGCCAGCAGCCCGCGGGGGGGGCCTGGGTACGAGCAGTACTTC.

This chain links TRBV6-5 with TRBJ1-6; 10 nucleotides align to TRBD1. CDR1 is MNHEY and CDR2 is SVGAGI in the germline V gene. The trim removed 6 bases at V and 10 bases at J, leaving 9 bases unmatched. There are 15 residues in the CDR3. The CDR3 DNA reads as TGTGCCAGCAGCCCTGGACAGGGGGGAGGCTCACCCCTCCACTTT. It codes for CASSPGQGGGSPLHF.

The chain combines TRBV19 with TRBJ2-1; 12 nucleotides align to TRBD2. The CDR3 runs 17 residues. Per the germline V gene, CDR1 is LNHDA and CDR2 is SQIVND (reference sequence). The V segment lost 5 bases and the J segment 8 bases; nucleotides outside the gene matches: 13. CDR3 nucleotides: TGTGCCAGTAGTCGCAGGACTAGCGGGGCCCCACGGGATGAGCAGTTCTTC. Its protein is CASSRRTSGAPRDEQFF.

The gene calls are TRBV20-1 and TRBJ2-4; possibly TRBD2 for D (5 bases). Trimming took off 4 bases at V and 9 bases at J, with 10 bases between the two ends. The CDR3 contains 11 residues. In germline, CDR1 is DFQATT, CDR2 SNEGSKA (reference sequence). The CDR3 is CSAIGVFIQYF. The CDR3 DNA is TGCAGTGCTATCGGGGTATTCATTCAGTACTTC.

The CDR3 is CASSQGRPGSEGGYTF. The CDR3 DNA reads as TGTGCCAGCAGCCAAGGGCGACCGGGCTCTGAAGGTGGCTACACCTTC. V and J are TRBV14 and TRBJ1-2; D remains unclear. Per germline, CDR1 SGHDN and CDR2 FVKESK. This CDR3 contains 16 residues. V was pared by 1 base and J by 7 bases, with 19 bases between.

The rearrangement links TRBV9 to TRBJ2-1, with 8 bases identical to TRBD2. This CDR3 is 16 amino acids long. CDR1 SGDLS and CDR2 YYNGEE come from the germline V gene. Unmatched junction bases numbered 10, after V lost 0 bases and J lost 8 bases. The CDR3: CASSVGFSGTNDEQFF. Here the CDR3 DNA reads TGTGCCAGCAGCGTAGGGTTTAGCGGGACTAACGATGAGCAGTTCTTC.

In this sample, this clone turned up once. The rearrangement uses TRBV7-9 and TRBJ1-1, with D hard to call. The CDR3 extends over 18 amino acids. Germline loops: CDR1 SEHNR, CDR2 FQNEAQ (reference sequence). Deletions cut 2 bases from V and 0 bases from J, with 19 bases between. In nucleotides, the CDR3 is TGTGCCAGCAGCTTACAGTTTGTGGCATCCGGGGTGAACACTGAAGCTTTCTTT. Its translation: CASSLQFVASGVNTEAFF.

This clone was found once. This rearrangement joins TRBV15 to TRBJ2-7; 8 nucleotides agree with TRBD1. The J segment lost 1 base and the V segment lost 2 bases, leaving 7 bases of the junction unmatched. The germline CDR1 and CDR2 sequences are LNHNV and YYDKDF (reference sequence). CDR3 length equals 16 residues. CDR3 loop: CATSRRQGSTSYEQYF. CDR3 sequence (DNA): TGTGCCACCAGCAGAAGACAGGGGTCTACTTCCTACGAGCAGTACTTC.

The chain recombines TRBV7-2 with TRBJ1-5, with D possibly matching TRBD1 (5 bases). Germline V CDR1 and CDR2: SGHTA, FQGNSA. This CDR3 has 12 amino acids. V was clipped by 3 bases and J by 7 bases, with 7 bases between them. CDR3 nucleotides: TGTACCAGCAGCTTGGGGACCCAGCCCCAGCATTTT. It translates to CTSSLGTQPQHF.

V gene TRBV5-8 combines with J gene TRBJ1-4, with D tentatively TRBD1 (5 bases). V lost 4 bases and J 0 bases, leaving 19 bases between the germline ends. The CDR3 covers 18 residues. Germline CDR1 SGHTS, CDR2 YDEGEE. The CDR3 sequence: CASSRGRGYIATNEKLFF. Written as DNA, the CDR3 is TGTGCCAGCAGCAGGGGACGGGGTTATATTGCAACTAATGAAAAACTGTTTTTT.

This clone was detected only a few times. This chain joins TRBV11-3 and TRBJ2-1; TRBD1 or TRBD2 may be the D gene (5 bases each). The germline CDR1 and CDR2 sequences are SGHNT and YENEEA. There are 16 residues in the CDR3. V was shortened by 0 bases and J by 0 bases, with 9 bases between the two germline ends. CDR3 region: CASSLEGEYSYNEQFF. DNA of the CDR3: TGTGCCAGCAGCTTAGAGGGGGAATACTCCTACAATGAGCAGTTCTTC. Looking up the rest from reference TRBV11-3 and TRBJ2-1 gives the full variable domain: EAGVVQSPRYKIIEKKQPVAFWCNPISGHNTLYWYLQNLGQGPELLIRYENEEAVDDSQLPKDRFSAERLKGVDSTLKIQPAELGDSAVYLCASSLEGEYSYNEQFFGPGTRLTVL.

The rearrangement uses TRBV6-5 and TRBJ1-2; no definite D call. Germline lookup yields CDR1 MNHEY and CDR2 SVGAGI. Trimming removed 6 bases at V and 0 bases at J, with 5 bases between. This CDR3 is 12 amino acids long. CDR3: CASSRANYGYTF. DNA of the CDR3: TGTGCCAGCAGCCGCGCTAACTATGGCTACACCTTC.

The chain joins TRBV29-1 to TRBJ2-5; 7 bases line up with TRBD2. The CDR3 runs 14 residues. CDR1 is SQVTM and CDR2 is ANQGSEA in the germline V gene. J gave up 2 bases and V 7 bases, and 10 bases lay outside the gene matches. CDR3 sequence: CSASGDFNQETQYF. The CDR3 DNA follows: TGCAGCGCGAGCGGGGATTTCAATCAAGAGACCCAGTACTTC.

Points on this clone: The same CDR3 arises from other DNA sequences in this sample as well. The chain has TRBV28 and TRBJ1-6; possibly TRBD1 for D (5 bases). CDR1 is MDHEN and CDR2 is SYDVKM in the germline V gene. The CDR3 runs to 14 residues. V gave up 5 bases and J gave up 10 bases, with 15 bases separating them. CDR3 coding DNA: TGTGCCAGCAGTCCCGCAGGGTTTCGGTCACCCCTCCACTTT. This gives the protein CASSPAGFRSPLHF.

This rearrangement joins TRBV19 to TRBJ1-3; 7 bases map to TRBD1. J lost 4 bases, V lost 6 bases, and 6 bases had no gene match. The CDR3 runs 14 residues. In germline, CDR1 is LNHDA, CDR2 SQIVND (reference sequence). In nucleotides, the CDR3 is TGTGCCAGTAGAGGAGGGACAGCCGGAAACACCATATATTTT. Its translation: CASRGGTAGNTIYF. Full variable domain (rest looked up from reference TRBV19 and TRBJ1-3): DGGITQSPKYLFRKEGQNVTLSCEQNLNHDAMYWYRQDPGQGLRLIYYSQIVNDFQKGDIAEGYSVSREKKESFPLTVTSAQKNPTAFYLCASRGGTAGNTIYFGEGSWLTVV.

The chain uses TRBV6-1 and TRBJ2-1; D possibly corresponds to TRBD1 (5 bases). Germline lookup yields CDR1 MNHNS and CDR2 SASEGT. The ends were cut back, 2 bases at V and 6 bases at J, with 5 bases in the middle. The CDR3 covers 12 residues. The CDR3 DNA reads as TGTGCCAGCAGTGAACAGGGCAATGAGCAGTTCTTC. Amino acid sequence: CASSEQGNEQFF.